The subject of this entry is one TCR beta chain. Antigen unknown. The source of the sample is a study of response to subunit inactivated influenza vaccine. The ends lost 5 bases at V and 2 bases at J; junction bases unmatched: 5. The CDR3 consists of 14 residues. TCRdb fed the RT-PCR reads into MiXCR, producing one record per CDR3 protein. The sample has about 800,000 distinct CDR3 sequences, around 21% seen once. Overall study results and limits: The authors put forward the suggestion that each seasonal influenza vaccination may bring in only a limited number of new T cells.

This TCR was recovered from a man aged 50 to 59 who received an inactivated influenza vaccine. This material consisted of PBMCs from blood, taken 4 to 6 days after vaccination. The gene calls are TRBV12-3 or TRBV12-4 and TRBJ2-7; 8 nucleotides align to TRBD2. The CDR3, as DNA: TGTGCCAGCAGTATGACTAGCGCCGCCTACGAGCAGTACTTC. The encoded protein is CASSMTSAAYEQYF.